This T cell receptor beta chain comes out of a study of blood T cell repertoires in COVID-19. Overall study context: Acute-phase and convalescent COVID-19 samples originated in the United States, Italy and Spain.

Trimming took 5 bases from V and 4 from J; bases not matched to a gene: 9. This CDR3 has 16 residues. The germline V gene encodes CDR1 MRHNA and CDR2 SNTAGT. This clone was seen a handful of times. TCRdb's copy holds only in-frame clones and misses some; the assay was immunoSEQ multiplex PCR. The sample has approximately 240,000 clones, approximately 86% seen once. This chain uses TRBV6-4 with TRBJ1-2, with TRBD1 matching 11 bases. The sample consisted of peripheral blood. The sequence was obtained from a human donor in a cohort sampled during active COVID-19. The DNA of the CDR3 is TGTGCCAGCAGTCCGGGACAGGGGGGTTCAGGCTATGGCTACACCTTC. Its translation is CASSPGQGGSGYGYTF.